This is a list of T cell receptor beta chains from one sample in a study of blood T cell repertoires in COVID-19. The data were produced by immunoSEQ multiplex PCR, yet TCRdb's version contains in-frame clones alone and is incomplete. The data contain 250,000 to 350,000 clones, roughly 80% of them singletons. Input material: peripheral blood. These receptors all stem from a human donor with COVID-19, enrolled during active disease. The donor label of this sample is uncertain. Both conserved end residues are part of each CDR3. A D gene is named only where the DNA matches it firmly. The listing skips clone size in some rows; elsewhere it reads once, few, many or a size class.

CDR3nt: TGTGCCAGCTCGAAGACAGGGGGCGGCAATCAGCCCCAGCATTTT; CDR3aa: CASSKTGGGNQPQHF; j_gene: TRBJ1-5; abundance: NA; d_gene: TRBD1; v_gene: TRBV18; len: 15
CDR3nt: TGTGCCAGCAGCTCATCAGCGGGGGAGCTAAACATTCAGTACTTC; CDR3aa: CASSSSAGELNIQYF; j_gene: TRBJ2-4; abundance: NA; d_gene: TRBD2; v_gene: TRBV6-2/TRBV6-3; len: 15
CDR3nt: TGTGCTAGCAGCTTAGCCCTAGCGGGCACCGGGGAGCTGTTTTTT; CDR3aa: CASSLALAGTGELFF; j_gene: TRBJ2-2; abundance: few; d_gene: TRBD2; v_gene: TRBV7-7; len: 15
CDR3nt: TGTGCCAGCACCGCTAGCGGGAGGGCCGGGGAGACCCAGTACTTC; CDR3aa: CASTASGRAGETQYF; j_gene: TRBJ2-5; abundance: few; d_gene: TRBD2; v_gene: TRBV11-2; len: 15
CDR3nt: TGTGCCAGCAGTTCCCTGGGGGTCGGGGGTTCCTCTGGAAACACCATATATTTT; CDR3aa: CASSSLGVGGSSGNTIYF; j_gene: TRBJ1-3; abundance: NA; d_gene: NA; v_gene: TRBV27; len: 18
CDR3nt: TGTGCCAGCAGCTCGACTAGCGGCTCCTACAATGAGCAGTTCTTC; CDR3aa: CASSSTSGSYNEQFF; j_gene: TRBJ2-1; abundance: many; d_gene: TRBD2; v_gene: TRBV11-2; len: 15
CDR3nt: TGTGCCAGCAGCCTAGTCCAATATGGCTACACCTTC; CDR3aa: CASSLVQYGYTF; j_gene: TRBJ1-2; abundance: NA; d_gene: NA; v_gene: TRBV28; len: 12
CDR3nt: TGCGCCAGCAGCCAAGTGATGCAGGGAAGGGCTTTCTTT; CDR3aa: CASSQVMQGRAFF; j_gene: TRBJ1-1; abundance: few; d_gene: NA; v_gene: TRBV4-3; len: 13
CDR3nt: TGCGCCAGCAGCCCGACAGGGTTGGATTCACCCCTCCACTTT; CDR3aa: CASSPTGLDSPLHF; j_gene: TRBJ1-6; abundance: NA; d_gene: TRBD1; v_gene: TRBV5-1; len: 14
CDR3nt: TGTGCCAGCAGTTTATCTTGGGACAGGGACGACTATGGCTACACCTTC; CDR3aa: CASSLSWDRDDYGYTF; j_gene: TRBJ1-2; abundance: NA; d_gene: TRBD1; v_gene: TRBV28; len: 16
CDR3nt: TGTGCCAGCAGTAGAGCCGGGACACGGGAAGAAAAACTGTTTTTT; CDR3aa: CASSRAGTREEKLFF; j_gene: TRBJ1-4; abundance: NA; d_gene: NA; v_gene: TRBV27; len: 15
CDR3nt: TGTGCCAGCAGCCAAGCACAGGGGGCCCGGACTGAAGCTTTCTTT; CDR3aa: CASSQAQGARTEAFF; j_gene: TRBJ1-1; abundance: once; d_gene: TRBD1; v_gene: TRBV4-2; len: 15
CDR3nt: TGTGCCTGGAGTGTACCCCGCCCCGACGGTCGACTCACAGATACGCAGTATTTT; CDR3aa: CAWSVPRPDGRLTDTQYF; j_gene: TRBJ2-3; abundance: NA; d_gene: NA; v_gene: TRBV30; len: 18
CDR3nt: TGCGCCAGCAGCTTGGTAGGTCGCGGGAGGAGGAATGAGCAGTTCTTC; CDR3aa: CASSLVGRGRRNEQFF; j_gene: TRBJ2-1; abundance: NA; d_gene: TRBD2; v_gene: TRBV5-1; len: 16
CDR3nt: TGTGCCAGCAGCGTAGTAAACGGCGAGCAGTACTTC; CDR3aa: CASSVVNGEQYF; j_gene: TRBJ2-7; abundance: NA; d_gene: NA; v_gene: TRBV9; len: 12
CDR3nt: TGTGCCAGCAGTGACTTTAACAATGAGCAGTTCTTC; CDR3aa: CASSDFNNEQFF; j_gene: TRBJ2-1; abundance: NA; d_gene: NA; v_gene: TRBV6-4; len: 12
CDR3nt: TGCGCCAGCAGCCGAAGGTCTTGGGCGGGAGTTGCGGATACGCAGTATTTT; CDR3aa: CASSRRSWAGVADTQYF; j_gene: TRBJ2-3; abundance: once; d_gene: TRBD2; v_gene: TRBV4-1; len: 17
CDR3nt: TGTGCCAGCAGTTCCGCCGGCGGGGGAGGATACAATGAGCAGTTCTTC; CDR3aa: CASSSAGGGGYNEQFF; j_gene: TRBJ2-1; abundance: NA; d_gene: TRBD2; v_gene: TRBV27; len: 16
CDR3nt: TGTGCCAGCAGATTTAAACCGGGACTAGCCTACGAGCAGTACTTC; CDR3aa: CASRFKPGLAYEQYF; j_gene: TRBJ2-7; abundance: NA; d_gene: TRBD2; v_gene: TRBV6-5; len: 15
CDR3nt: TGTGCCAGCAGCTCCTCGCTGGGACTAGCGGACACCGGGGAGCTGTTTTTT; CDR3aa: CASSSSLGLADTGELFF; j_gene: TRBJ2-2; abundance: NA; d_gene: TRBD2; v_gene: TRBV5-4; len: 17
CDR3nt: TGCGCCAGCAGCCAAGTAACTGACACCGGGGAGCTGTTTTTT; CDR3aa: CASSQVTDTGELFF; j_gene: TRBJ2-2; abundance: NA; d_gene: NA; v_gene: TRBV4-1; len: 14
CDR3nt: TGCGCCAGCAGCGGTTCCCAGGGGCGTGGGGAGACCCAGTACTTC; CDR3aa: CASSGSQGRGETQYF; j_gene: TRBJ2-5; abundance: once; d_gene: NA; v_gene: TRBV5-1; len: 15
CDR3nt: TGTGCCAGCAGTCCTTTGGCAGGGGTGGGTACACCCCTCCACTTT; CDR3aa: CASSPLAGVGTPLHF; j_gene: TRBJ1-6; abundance: NA; d_gene: NA; v_gene: TRBV27; len: 15
CDR3nt: TGTGCTAGCAGCTTAGACGACAGCTTCAATGAGCAGTTCTTC; CDR3aa: CASSLDDSFNEQFF; j_gene: TRBJ2-1; abundance: NA; d_gene: NA; v_gene: TRBV7-7; len: 14
CDR3nt: TGTGCCAGCAGTTTGGGCAGGGGAGGGCAAGAGACCCAGTACTTC; CDR3aa: CASSLGRGGQETQYF; j_gene: TRBJ2-5; abundance: NA; d_gene: NA; v_gene: TRBV28; len: 15
CDR3nt: TGTGCCAGCAGCCGCCCGGGGGGGACGGGCACCGGGGAGCTGTTTTTT; CDR3aa: CASSRPGGTGTGELFF; j_gene: TRBJ2-2; abundance: NA; d_gene: TRBD2; v_gene: TRBV11-1; len: 16
CDR3nt: TGTGCCAGCAGTTTTACCGGTCCTAGTGAGCAGTTCTTC; CDR3aa: CASSFTGPSEQFF; j_gene: TRBJ2-1; abundance: NA; d_gene: NA; v_gene: TRBV27; len: 13
CDR3nt: TGTGCCAGCAGCTTTTTATCCCCTGGGGGGGTTAGGCGGCCCAATCAGCCCCAGCATTTT; CDR3aa: CASSFLSPGGVRRPNQPQHF; j_gene: TRBJ1-5; abundance: once; d_gene: NA; v_gene: TRBV12-1; len: 20
CDR3nt: TGTGCCAGCGTTACTAGCGGGAGAAAGAACGAGCAGTACTTC; CDR3aa: CASVTSGRKNEQYF; j_gene: TRBJ2-7; abundance: NA; d_gene: TRBD2; v_gene: TRBV28; len: 14
CDR3nt: TGTGCCAGTAGTATCCTACTAGCGGGTAGCTCCTACAATGAGCAGTTCTTC; CDR3aa: CASSILLAGSSYNEQFF; j_gene: TRBJ2-1; abundance: NA; d_gene: TRBD2; v_gene: TRBV19; len: 17
CDR3nt: TGTGCCAGCACTTCACGTGGAGGGGCCGGGGAGCTGTTTTTT; CDR3aa: CASTSRGGAGELFF; j_gene: TRBJ2-2; abundance: NA; d_gene: NA; v_gene: TRBV3-1/TRBV3-2; len: 14
CDR3nt: TGTGCCAGCAGCGACGATGGGGGCGGTCAGCCCCAGCATTTT; CDR3aa: CASSDDGGGQPQHF; j_gene: TRBJ1-5; abundance: NA; d_gene: NA; v_gene: TRBV6-5; len: 14
CDR3nt: TGTGCCAGCAGCTTTACAGGGGGCACGAACGGGCAGCCCCAGCATTTT; CDR3aa: CASSFTGGTNGQPQHF; j_gene: TRBJ1-5; abundance: NA; d_gene: TRBD1; v_gene: TRBV7-8; len: 16
CDR3nt: TGTGCCAGCAGCTGTTATGTAGCGCCTTTTCCCACGGGCACCGGGGAGCTGTTTTTT; CDR3aa: CASSCYVAPFPTGTGELFF; j_gene: TRBJ2-2; abundance: NA; d_gene: NA; v_gene: TRBV21-1; len: 19
CDR3nt: TGTGCCAGTAGTCTGAGGAATCAGCCCCAGCATTTT; CDR3aa: CASSLRNQPQHF; j_gene: TRBJ1-5; abundance: NA; d_gene: NA; v_gene: TRBV19; len: 12
CDR3nt: TGCGCCAGCAGTGAGCCCGGGACAAGCGGTGAAAAACTGTTTTTT; CDR3aa: CASSEPGTSGEKLFF; j_gene: TRBJ1-4; abundance: NA; d_gene: NA; v_gene: TRBV10-1; len: 15
CDR3nt: TGTGCCAGCAGTTCGGCAGGGGGACGTGCCTCCTACGAGCAGTACTTC; CDR3aa: CASSSAGGRASYEQYF; j_gene: TRBJ2-7; abundance: NA; d_gene: TRBD1; v_gene: TRBV28; len: 16
CDR3nt: TGTGCCAGCAGTCCGGACGGGGAGGCTCACTCTGGAAACACCATATATTTT; CDR3aa: CASSPDGEAHSGNTIYF; j_gene: TRBJ1-3; abundance: few; d_gene: NA; v_gene: TRBV28; len: 17
CDR3nt: TGTGCCAGCAGCTATGGTTCGGGACAGGGCTATGGCTACACCTTC; CDR3aa: CASSYGSGQGYGYTF; j_gene: TRBJ1-2; abundance: few; d_gene: TRBD1; v_gene: TRBV7-8; len: 15
CDR3nt: TGTGCAAGTCGCTTAAATTGTGGAGACTCCTACAATGAGCAGTTCTTC; CDR3aa: CASRLNCGDSYNEQFF; j_gene: TRBJ2-1; abundance: NA; d_gene: NA; v_gene: TRBV12-2; len: 16
CDR3nt: TGTGCCAGCAGCTTCTCAGGGGAACGCCAGCCCCAGCATTTT; CDR3aa: CASSFSGERQPQHF; j_gene: TRBJ1-5; abundance: NA; d_gene: NA; v_gene: TRBV7-2; len: 14
CDR3nt: TGTGCCAGCAGCCTAAGGGGGCAGGGGCGCGCCATATCCTATGGCTACACCTTC; CDR3aa: CASSLRGQGRAISYGYTF; j_gene: TRBJ1-2; abundance: NA; d_gene: TRBD1; v_gene: TRBV28; len: 18